Presented here are 6 T cell receptor beta chains from one specimen sequenced in a study of control samples from healthy donors and cancer patients. The protocol was immunoSEQ multiplex PCR, while the TCRdb copy is restricted to in-frame clones and leaves out a portion. The sample records around 110,000 clones, about 93% being singletons. Sequencing input: blood. All receptors derive from a man aged 30 to 45 in good health.

The gene calls are TRBV6-1 and TRBJ1-1; no reliable D call. This CDR3 spans 13 amino acids. Germline V CDR1 and CDR2: MNHNS, SASEGT. Trimming pared 2 bases from V and 5 bases from J, leaving 9 bases between. CDR3 bases: TGTGCCAGCAGTGAATTAAGAGGGACTGAAGCTTTCTTT. Residues: CASSELRGTEAFF.

J is TRBJ1-5 and V is TRBV9; possible D gene TRBD1, 5 bases. Looked up from germline, CDR1 is SGDLS and CDR2 is YYNGEE. The CDR3 consists of 14 residues. V was pared by 0 bases and J by 6 bases, with 10 bases between. CDR3: CASSVATRGQPQHF. DNA for the CDR3: TGTGCCAGCAGCGTAGCTACTAGGGGTCAGCCCCAGCATTTT.

The chain joins TRBV11-2 to TRBJ2-7, with D tentatively TRBD1 (5 bases). The CDR3 is made up of 17 amino acids. Trimming removed 1 base at V and 0 bases at J, with 16 bases between. Germline CDR1 reads SGHAT; CDR2 reads FQNNGV. The chain's CDR3 is CASSLVLGQVLSYEQYF. The CDR3 DNA is TGTGCCAGCAGCTTAGTTCTGGGGCAGGTTCTCTCCTACGAGCAGTACTTC.

This clone was counted a single time. The gene calls are TRBV19 and TRBJ1-3; 8 bases are shared with TRBD1. The CDR3 consists of 15 residues. V lost 6 bases, J lost 4 bases, and 8 bases stayed unmatched. Germline V gene lookup returns CDR1 LNHDA and CDR2 SQIVND (reference sequence). The CDR3: CASSPQGARGNTIYF. DNA for the CDR3: TGTGCCAGTAGCCCTCAGGGGGCGCGAGGAAACACCATATATTTT.

This clone appeared a few times. The V call is TRBV5-1, the J call TRBJ1-3; 8 positions match TRBD1. CDR1 and CDR2 (germline): SGHRS, YFSETQ. V trimming: 5 bases; J trimming: 9 bases; junction bases outside the gene matches: 10. There are 14 residues in the CDR3. The chain's CDR3 is CASRPGQAQGTIYF. The CDR3 DNA follows: TGCGCCAGCAGACCGGGACAGGCCCAGGGCACCATATATTTT.

This sequence joins TRBV28 and TRBJ1-1; 7 bases line up with TRBD1. The CDR3 has 15 amino acids. Germline V gives CDR1 MDHEN, CDR2 SYDVKM. V trimming: 4 bases; J trimming: 2 bases; junction bases outside the gene matches: 7. The CDR3 DNA reads as TGTGCCAGCAGTTCCCCACAGGGGCGCAACACTGAAGCTTTCTTT. Translating gives CASSSPQGRNTEAFF.